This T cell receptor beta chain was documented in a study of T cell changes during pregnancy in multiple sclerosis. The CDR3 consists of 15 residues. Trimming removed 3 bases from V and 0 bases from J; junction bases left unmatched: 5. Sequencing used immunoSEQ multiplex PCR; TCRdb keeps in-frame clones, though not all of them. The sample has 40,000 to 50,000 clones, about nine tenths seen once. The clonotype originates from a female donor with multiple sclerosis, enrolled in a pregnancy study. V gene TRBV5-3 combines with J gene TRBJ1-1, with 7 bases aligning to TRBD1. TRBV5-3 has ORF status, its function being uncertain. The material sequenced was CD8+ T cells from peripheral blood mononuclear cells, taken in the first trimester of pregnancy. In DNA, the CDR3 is TGTGCCAGAAGCTATCCGACAGGGTTGAACACTGAAGCTTTCTTT. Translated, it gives CARSYPTGLNTEAFF.